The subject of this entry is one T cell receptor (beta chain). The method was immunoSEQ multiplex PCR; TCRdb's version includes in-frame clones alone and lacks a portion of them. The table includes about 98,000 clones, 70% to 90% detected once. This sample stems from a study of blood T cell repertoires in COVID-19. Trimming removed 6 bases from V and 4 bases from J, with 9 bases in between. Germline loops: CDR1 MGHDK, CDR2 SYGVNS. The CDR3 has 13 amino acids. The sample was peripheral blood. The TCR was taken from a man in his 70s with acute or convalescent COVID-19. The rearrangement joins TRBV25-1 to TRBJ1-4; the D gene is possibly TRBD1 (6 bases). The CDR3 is CASSRQVNEKLFF. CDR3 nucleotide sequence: TGTGCCAGCAGCAGACAGGTTAATGAAAAACTGTTTTTT.